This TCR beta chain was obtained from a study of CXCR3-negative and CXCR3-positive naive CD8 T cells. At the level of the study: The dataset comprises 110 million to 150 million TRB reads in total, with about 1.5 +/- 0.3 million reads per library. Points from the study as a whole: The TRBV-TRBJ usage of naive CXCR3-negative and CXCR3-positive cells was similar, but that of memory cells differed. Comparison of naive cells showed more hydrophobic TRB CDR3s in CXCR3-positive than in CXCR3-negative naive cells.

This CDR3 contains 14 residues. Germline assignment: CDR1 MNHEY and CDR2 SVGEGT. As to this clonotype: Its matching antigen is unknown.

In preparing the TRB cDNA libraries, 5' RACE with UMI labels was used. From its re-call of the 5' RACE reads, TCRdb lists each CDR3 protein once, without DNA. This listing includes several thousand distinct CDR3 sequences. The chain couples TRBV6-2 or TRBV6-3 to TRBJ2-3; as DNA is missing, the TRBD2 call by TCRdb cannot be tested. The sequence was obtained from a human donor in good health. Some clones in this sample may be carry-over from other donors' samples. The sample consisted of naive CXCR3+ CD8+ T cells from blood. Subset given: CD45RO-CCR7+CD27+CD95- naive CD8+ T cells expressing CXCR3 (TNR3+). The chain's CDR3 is CASISGTVADTQYF.